Each of the 27 T cell receptor beta chains below was sequenced from the same sample in a study of cytomegalovirus exposure and HLA in healthy donors. The primer mix had 60 Vbeta and 13 Jbeta primers. Method: immunoSEQ multiplex PCR; TCRdb's copy keeps in-frame clones and lacks some. The table lists about 110,000 clones, around 76% of them singletons. Sequencing was carried out using PBMCs. The receptors were sampled from a man aged 25-40 years in good health and CMV-seropositive.

The chain combines TRBV18 with TRBJ1-2; 8 bases line up with TRBD1. The CDR3 length is 16 residues. V shed 3 bases, J shed 4 bases, and the junction held 10 bases outside the gene matches. Germline CDR1 reads KGHSH; CDR2 reads LQKENI. The DNA for the CDR3 is TGTGCCAGCTCACCGGTGGGACAGGACTCCTCCTATGGCTACACCTTC. This gives the protein CASSPVGQDSSYGYTF.

This clone showed up just a few times. The rearrangement links TRBV2 to TRBJ1-6; 7 nucleotides match TRBD1. After removal of 6 bases from V and 9 bases from J, the junction contained 11 bases not matched to a gene. The CDR3 loop spans 15 amino acids. Looked up from germline, CDR1 is SNHLY and CDR2 is FYNNEI. CDR3 nucleotides: TGTGCCAGCAGGGAACAACAGGGGCCCACTTCACCCCTCCACTTT. Amino acids: CASREQQGPTSPLHF. Looking up the rest from reference TRBV2 and TRBJ1-6 gives the full variable domain: EPEVTQTPSHQVTQMGQEVILRCVPISNHLYFYWYRQILGQKVEFLVSFYNNEISEKSEIFDDQFSVERPDGSNFTLKIRSTKLEDSAMYFCASREQQGPTSPLHFGNGTRLTVT.

The rearrangement links TRBV7-6 to TRBJ2-5; TRBD1 aligns across 7 bases. The end of the DNA is better explained by TRBJ2-7, so the J call may be wrong. The length of the CDR3 is 17 residues. Germline CDR1 and CDR2: SGHVS and FNYEAQ. The CDR3 DNA sequence: TGTGCCAGCAGCTTAGAACCCCCCCCACAGGGGCACTACGAGCAGTACTTC. Encoded protein: CASSLEPPPQGHYEQYF.

The CDR3 is CASSFEVLMGTQYF. In DNA, the CDR3 is TGCGCCAGCAGCTTTGAGGTCCTTATGGGGACCCAGTACTTC. This rearrangement joins TRBV5-1 to TRBJ2-5; unclear D gene. The length of the CDR3 is 14 residues. V was cut by 2 bases and J by 7 bases, with 15 bases left in between. The V gene's germline CDR1 is SGHRS and CDR2 YFSETQ.

Written as DNA, the CDR3 is TGTGCCAGCAGCTTTGGGGGGGAGGGATCCTACGAGCAGTACTTC. Translation: CASSFGGEGSYEQYF. This chain joins TRBV7-2 and TRBJ2-7, with 7 positions matching TRBD2. Losses at the gene ends were 3 bases for V and 1 base for J; bases not matched to a gene: 6. Per germline, CDR1 SGHTA and CDR2 FQGNSA. The CDR3 is made up of 15 amino acids.

The DNA for the CDR3 is TGTGCCAGCAGCCAAGATAGGGGGTCTGCGGAGCAGTACTTC. This translates into CASSQDRGSAEQYF. This sequence joins TRBV14 and TRBJ2-7, with D possibly being TRBD1 (6 bases). Trimming removed 0 bases at V and 7 bases at J, with 13 bases between. The CDR3 is 14 residues long. CDR1 and CDR2 from the germline V gene are SGHDN and FVKESK.

This clone has only a few counts. CDR3 sequence (DNA): TGCGCCAGCAGCCAACAGGCCAGGGGTACAGATACGCAGTATTTT. Translated: CASSQQARGTDTQYF. The J gene is TRBJ2-3, the V gene TRBV4-3; D perhaps matches TRBD1 (6 bases). The CDR3 is made up of 15 amino acids. V lost 2 bases and J lost 3, with 12 bases in between. Germline CDR1 reads LGHNA; CDR2 reads YSLEER.

This sequence joins TRBV28 and TRBJ1-1; D gene ambiguous. The CDR3 runs to 12 residues. The V end was cut by 5 bases, the J end by 10 bases, with 14 bases between. Germline-derived CDR1 and CDR2 are MDHEN and SYDVKM. The DNA for the CDR3 is TGTGCCAGCAGTCCCCCCCGAATCGGAGCTTTCTTT. This codes for CASSPPRIGAFF.

This clone was found a few times. The chain combines TRBV5-1 with TRBJ2-5, with 7 bases fitting TRBD2. V gave up 0 bases and J gave up 3 bases; unmatched junction bases: 8. This CDR3 comprises 16 residues. In germline, CDR1 is SGHRS, CDR2 YFSETQ. CDR3 nucleotide sequence: TGCGCCAGCAGCTTGGCGGAAGCGGGGAGTGAAGAGACCCAGTACTTC. This codes for CASSLAEAGSEETQYF.

V is TRBV6-5 and J is TRBJ1-1; D perhaps matches TRBD1 (5 bases). The germline V gene has CDR1 MNHEY and CDR2 SVGAGI. There are 14 residues in the CDR3. Trimming shortened V by 0 bases and J by 6 bases, and 11 bases separated the two germline ends. CDR3 residues: CASSYSQAGPEAFF. CDR3 in DNA: TGTGCCAGCAGTTACTCTCAAGCGGGGCCTGAAGCTTTCTTT.

The chain employs TRBV4-1 and TRBJ2-3, with D perhaps matching TRBD1 (6 bases). The CDR3 runs to 15 residues. Germline loops: CDR1 MGHRA, CDR2 YSYEKL. V was cut by 0 bases and J by 2 bases, with 9 bases left in between. Written as DNA, the CDR3 is TGCGCCAGCAGCCAAGATGAGGGGGTCACAGATACGCAGTATTTT. This translates into CASSQDEGVTDTQYF.

CDR3: CASRPGQSSYEQYF. DNA of the CDR3: TGTGCCAGTAGACCGGGACAGAGCTCCTACGAGCAGTACTTC. The chain links TRBV7-2 to TRBJ2-7, with TRBD1 matching over 7 bases. The CDR3 length is 14 residues. Germline-derived CDR1 and CDR2 are SGHTA and FQGNSA. J gave up 0 bases and V 9 bases, and 8 bases lay outside the gene matches.

The gene calls are TRBV7-2 and TRBJ2-1; 8 nucleotides agree with TRBD2. The trim removed 1 base at V and 4 bases at J, leaving 6 bases unmatched. CDR3 length equals 16 residues. Germline V gene sequence: CDR1 SGHTA, CDR2 FQGNSA. The CDR3 sequence is CASSLDSGGRYNEQFF. The CDR3 bases are TGTGCCAGCAGCTTAGACAGCGGGGGCCGATACAATGAGCAGTTCTTC.

The rearrangement links TRBV5-6 to TRBJ2-5, with a tentative D call TRBD2 (5 bases). Looked up from germline, CDR1 is SGHDT and CDR2 is YYEEEE. This CDR3 is built from 14 residues. Between the trimmed V and J ends, which lost 2 bases and 4 bases, there was a span of 12 bases. DNA of the CDR3: TGTGCCAGCAGCTTCCGCACTAGGGTAGAGACCCAGTACTTC. It specifies CASSFRTRVETQYF.

J is TRBJ1-2 and V is TRBV9; D uncertain. V gave up 5 bases and J gave up 3 bases, with 11 bases separating them. CDR1 is SGDLS and CDR2 is YYNGEE in the germline V gene. CDR3 length equals 13 residues. The CDR3 loop is CASRGHGDYGYTF. Here the CDR3 DNA reads TGTGCCAGCAGGGGCCACGGCGACTATGGCTACACCTTC.

This sequence joins TRBV18 and TRBJ1-3; D possibly corresponds to TRBD1 (6 bases). This CDR3 spans 15 amino acids. Germline loops: CDR1 KGHSH, CDR2 LQKENI. The V gene lost 3 bases and the J gene lost 0 bases, with 9 bases spanning the gap. CDR3 sequence reads: CASSPRTASGNTIYF. The CDR3 DNA reads as TGTGCCAGCTCACCGCGGACAGCCTCTGGAAACACCATATATTTT.

The chain joins TRBV5-1 to TRBJ2-7; 8 bases line up with TRBD1. Germline V gives CDR1 SGHRS, CDR2 YFSETQ. Trimming cost V 2 bases and J 1 base; bases outside gene matches: 8. The CDR3 consists of 16 residues. As DNA, the CDR3 is TGCGCCAGCAGCTTCTGGCCGGACAGGGATTCCTACGAGCAGTACTTC. Translation gives CASSFWPDRDSYEQYF.

The chain has TRBV28 and TRBJ2-5; TRBD2 is a possible D gene (6 bases). Near its end, the DNA agrees better with TRBJ2-7, so the J call may be wrong. CDR1 and CDR2 (germline): MDHEN, SYDVKM. The length of the CDR3 is 13 residues. The DNA for the CDR3 is TGTGCCAGTAAAACGGCGGAGGGAATCGAGCAGTACTTC. Its protein is CASKTAEGIEQYF.

This chain connects TRBV30 to TRBJ2-5, with 8 bases aligning to TRBD1. The V segment lost 8 bases and the J segment 3 bases; nucleotides outside the gene matches: 11. There are 14 residues in the CDR3. Germline V gene data show CDR1 as GTSNPN and CDR2 as SVGIG (reference sequence). The CDR3 bases are TGTGCCGCAGGGGGCCCGGCAGGGGAAGAGACCCAGTACTTC. This sequence encodes CAAGGPAGEETQYF.

The chain uses TRBV13 and TRBJ1-3; the D is unclear. This CDR3 contains 15 residues. Trimming stripped 5 bases from V and 0 bases from J, with 11 bases between. The germline CDR1 and CDR2 sequences are PRHDT and FYEKMQ (reference sequence). The CDR3 bases are TGTGCCAGCAGCCTGACCGACACCTCTGGAAACACCATATATTTT. Protein: CASSLTDTSGNTIYF.

This clone was counted a single time. In DNA, the CDR3 is TGTGCCAGTAGTAACCCCCGAGGGCCCACTAACTATGGCTACACCTTC. It yields the protein CASSNPRGPTNYGYTF. The chain is built from TRBV19 and TRBJ1-2; D gene unclear. Trimming took off 4 bases at V and 0 bases at J, with 15 bases between the two ends. Germline CDR1 reads LNHDA; CDR2 reads SQIVND (reference sequence). CDR3 length equals 16 residues.

Regarding this clone: At one end, the junction sequence differs from germline, possibly due to a read error. The rearrangement links TRBV6-1 to TRBJ2-3, with unresolved D. Per germline, CDR1 MNHNS and CDR2 SASEGT. The CDR3 loop spans 19 amino acids. The DNA of the CDR3 is TGTGCCAGCAGTGACTGGCCCCTGCCAACCAATCTTCGCACAGATACGCAGTCTTTT. It yields the protein CASSDWPLPTNLRTDTQSF.

A word on this clone: Within the sample, other DNA sequences also encode this same CDR3. The chain is built from TRBV19 and TRBJ1-5; D unresolved. This CDR3 has 15 amino acids. Germline values: CDR1 LNHDA, CDR2 SQIVND (reference sequence). The ends were cut back, 2 bases at V and 0 bases at J, with 8 bases in the middle. The CDR3 spells CASSISVYSNQPQHF. The CDR3 region has the DNA TGTGCCAGTAGTATAAGCGTTTATAGCAATCAGCCCCAGCATTTT.

This chain uses TRBV5-1 with TRBJ1-1; no definite D call. The CDR3 extends over 13 amino acids. CDR1 is SGHRS, CDR2 YFSETQ, per germline. Between the trimmed V and J ends, which lost 4 bases and 3 bases, there was a span of 10 bases. CDR3 region: CASSISRDTEAFF. CDR3 sequence (DNA): TGCGCCAGCAGCATCTCACGGGACACTGAAGCTTTCTTT.

V is TRBV7-2 and J is TRBJ2-5, with 8 bases that match TRBD2. Unmatched junction bases numbered 16, after V lost 5 bases and J lost 5 bases. This CDR3 contains 17 residues. Germline V gene sequence: CDR1 SGHTA, CDR2 FQGNSA. CDR3 sequence (DNA): TGTGCCAGCAGCCCCCCGGGCCGGGGGGGCCGAGAGGAGACCCAGTACTTC. It translates to CASSPPGRGGREETQYF.

The chain couples TRBV2 to TRBJ1-6; D is uncertain. The CDR3 loop spans 14 amino acids. Trimming removed 3 bases at V and 3 bases at J, with 6 bases between. Germline assignment: CDR1 SNHLY and CDR2 FYNNEI. The CDR3 reads CASSEGSYNSPLHF. The CDR3 region has the DNA TGTGCCAGCAGTGAGGGGAGCTATAATTCACCCCTCCACTTT.

The chain uses TRBV9 and TRBJ2-3, with unresolved D. Germline CDR1 and CDR2: SGDLS and YYNGEE. Trimming removed 4 bases at V and 6 bases at J, with 9 bases between. This CDR3 spans 12 amino acids. CDR3 residues: CASSSRPDTQYF. The CDR3 nucleotides are TGTGCCAGCAGCTCGCGGCCGGATACGCAGTATTTT.